The subject of this entry is one T cell receptor beta chain. The data derive from a study of blood T cell repertoires in COVID-19. Here immunoSEQ multiplex PCR was the method, and the copy in TCRdb shows in-frame clones only, minus some. Here the sample spans about 200,000 clones, roughly 84% being singletons. J gave up 6 bases and V 6 bases, and 16 bases lay outside the gene matches. Germline CDR1 is MGHRA and CDR2 is YSYEKL. There are 19 residues in the CDR3. The chain is built from TRBV4-1 and TRBJ2-1; TRBD2 agrees at 14 bases. The clonotype was recovered from a man in his forties with acute or convalescent COVID-19. The specimen was peripheral blood. As DNA, the CDR3 is TGCGCCAGCAGGCGCTCCGGGACTAGCGGGAGTCGTTTGGGCAATGAGCAGTTCTTC. Its translation is CASRRSGTSGSRLGNEQFF.